Each of the 8 T cell receptor beta chains below was sequenced from the same sample in a study of CD8 T cells in Susac syndrome (dated 2019 in TCRdb). Library prep was done by the immunoSEQ multiplex PCR assay. RNA was extracted using the RNeasy kit, and about 0.5 to 1 ug of the RNA was reverse transcribed with random hexamers. Clones were called with MiXCR by TCRdb after fastp trimmed the public reads at Q25, and only in-frame beta chains were retained. Under each unique CDR3 protein, matching rows form one entry showing the most common genes and DNA. Across this sample there are 100,000 or so distinct CDR3 sequences, with 95% seen only once. Jointly, the top ten make up 0.25% to 0.35% of the sample. The material sequenced was CD8+ T cells from PBMCs. The source of these receptors is a human donor with Susac syndrome.

The chain uses TRBV4-1 and TRBJ2-2; 9 nucleotides line up with TRBD1. Germline lookup yields CDR1 MGHRA and CDR2 YSYEKL. CDR3 size: 16 residues. Trimming took 3 bases from V and 4 from J; bases not matched to a gene: 6. The CDR3 region is CASSQAGQGSTGELFF. In DNA, the CDR3 is TGCGCCAGCAGCCAGGCCGGACAGGGGAGCACCGGGGAGCTGTTTTTT.

In nucleotides, the CDR3 is TGTGCCAGCAGTGAACGCGAGACCCAGTACTTC. Translated, it gives CASSERETQYF. The rearrangement links TRBV2 to TRBJ2-5, with D hard to call. The CDR3 is made up of 11 amino acids. V was shortened by 2 bases and J by 5 bases, with 3 bases between the two germline ends. Germline CDR1 SNHLY, CDR2 FYNNEI. Full variable domain (outside the CDR3, taken from reference TRBV2 and TRBJ2-5): EPEVTQTPSHQVTQMGQEVILRCVPISNHLYFYWYRQILGQKVEFLVSFYNNEISEKSEIFDDQFSVERPDGSNFTLKIRSTKLEDSAMYFCASSERETQYFGPGTRLLVL.

The chain uses TRBV18 and TRBJ1-6, with D perhaps matching TRBD1 (5 bases). This CDR3 has 15 residues. V was cut by 2 bases and J by 6 bases, with 11 bases left in between. Per the germline V gene, CDR1 is KGHSH and CDR2 is LQKENI. CDR3 in amino acids: CASSPGTPTNSPLHF. Written as DNA, the CDR3 is TGTGCCAGCTCACCAGGGACCCCTACTAATTCACCCCTCCACTTT. Combining the CDR3 with reference TRBV18 and TRBJ1-6 gives the whole variable domain NAGVMQNPRHLVRRRGQEARLRCSPMKGHSHVYWYRQLPEEGLKFMVYLQKENIIDESGMPKERFSAEFPKEGPSILRIQQVVRGDSAAYFCASSPGTPTNSPLHFGNGTRLTVT.

The gene calls are TRBV28 and TRBJ2-7, with a tentative D call TRBD1 (6 bases). The V gene lost 6 bases and the J gene lost 3 bases, with 12 bases spanning the gap. This CDR3 region has 13 residues. The germline V gene encodes CDR1 MDHEN and CDR2 SYDVKM. The CDR3 region is CASRQPQGYEQYF. The CDR3 DNA reads TGTGCCAGCAGACAACCACAGGGCTACGAGCAGTACTTC.

This chain uses TRBV7-2 with TRBJ2-7; TRBD2 agrees at 9 bases. Unmatched junction bases numbered 11, after V lost 6 bases and J lost 2 bases. The length of the CDR3 is 16 residues. CDR1 and CDR2 from the germline V gene are SGHTA and FQGNSA. CDR3: CASRPAGGGRAYEQYF. The CDR3 coding sequence is TGTGCCAGCAGACCCGCTGGGGGCGGGAGGGCCTACGAGCAGTACTTC.

The chain joins TRBV7-9 to TRBJ2-7; D is unclear. The CDR3 length is 13 residues. Germline assignment: CDR1 SEHNR and CDR2 FQNEAQ (reference sequence). V was shortened by 0 bases and J by 7 bases, with 10 bases between the two germline ends. CDR3 nucleotide sequence: TGTGCCAGCAGCTTAGCTGGGAAAAGGGAGCAGTACTTC. As protein: CASSLAGKREQYF.

The chain carries TRBV28 and TRBJ1-5, with D unresolved. V lost 4 bases and J lost 4, with 11 bases in between. Germline V CDR1 and CDR2: MDHEN, SYDVKM. The CDR3 length is 14 residues. The CDR3: CASSSVSLNQPQHF. As DNA, the CDR3 is TGTGCCAGCAGTTCCGTCAGTTTGAATCAGCCCCAGCATTTT.

V is TRBV12-3 or TRBV12-4 and J is TRBJ2-6; D is uncertain. This CDR3 spans 14 amino acids. V was cut by 5 bases and J by 0 bases, with 5 bases left in between. For the CDR3, the DNA is TGTGCCAGCAGTGCCTACTCTGGGGCCAACGTCCTGACTTTC. Encoded protein: CASSAYSGANVLTF.